What follows are 30 T cell receptor beta chains derived from one specimen sequenced in a study of cytomegalovirus exposure and HLA in healthy donors (dated by TCRdb to about 2017). Libraries were built with the immunoSEQ multiplex PCR assay. For the multiplex PCR, a mixture combining 60 forward primers for TCR Vbeta segments and 13 reverse primers for TCR Jbeta segments was used. The table comes from immuneACCESS by way of TCRdb, which keeps in-frame sequences with V and J called. Part of the clones is missing from these tables; in studies checked, under half for an unresolved V gene and the rest for unknown reasons. The sample has 100,000 to 150,000 clones on record, around three quarters of them singletons. The ten largest clones take up 1% to 1.5% of the sample. Sequencing input: PBMCs. The source is a female donor in good health and CMV-seronegative.

This chain joins TRBV21-1 and TRBJ1-4; the D call in the table, TRBD1, was not verified against the DNA. TRBV21-1 is recorded as a pseudogene. The CDR3 contains 14 residues. This chain's CDR3 is CASSNNRGREKLFF. The CDR3 nucleotides are TGTGCCAGCAGCAACAACAGGGGAAGAGAAAAACTGTTTTTT.

This chain links TRBV10-3 with TRBJ1-2; 8 nucleotides line up with TRBD1. The germline V gene encodes CDR1 ENHRY and CDR2 SYGVKD. The CDR3 length is 19 residues. V gave up 6 bases and J gave up 2 bases; unmatched junction bases: 20. CDR3 DNA sequence: TGTGCCATCAGGGCGTCTGCCGGGACAGGAGAACCTGTCAACTATGGCTACACCTTC. As protein: CAIRASAGTGEPVNYGYTF.

This clone appeared a single time. V and J are TRBV11-2 and TRBJ2-1, with 9 nucleotides matching TRBD1. Unmatched junction bases numbered 8, after V lost 4 bases and J lost 7 bases. The CDR3 sequence is 15 residues long. CDR1 and CDR2 from the germline V gene are SGHAT and FQNNGV. DNA of the CDR3: TGTGCCAGCAGCTACTTAACGACAGGGGGGAATGAGCAGTTCTTC. Protein product: CASSYLTTGGNEQFF.

V and J are TRBV18 and TRBJ1-1; TRBD1 matches at 8 bases. The CDR3 loop spans 17 amino acids. From germline, CDR1 is KGHSH and CDR2 LQKENI. V lost 2 bases to trimming and J lost 0 bases; unmatched junction nucleotides: 8. The DNA for the CDR3 is TGTGCCAGCTCACCAAGCCAGGGGGCGCGGGTGAACACTGAAGCTTTCTTT. Its protein product is CASSPSQGARVNTEAFF.

V usage is TRBV11-2 and J usage is TRBJ2-1; 15 nucleotides match TRBD2. J gave up 2 bases and V 4 bases, and 6 bases lay outside the gene matches. The germline V gene encodes CDR1 SGHAT and CDR2 FQNNGV. There are 18 residues in the CDR3. The CDR3 DNA reads TGTGCCAGCAGCTCTGGACTAGCGGGGGGGTCCCCCTACAATGAGCAGTTCTTC. The encoded protein is CASSSGLAGGSPYNEQFF.

This chain uses TRBV4-1 with TRBJ2-7; 8 bases line up with TRBD2. This CDR3 spans 16 amino acids. Germline V gene sequence: CDR1 MGHRA, CDR2 YSYEKL. J lost 1 base, V lost 1 base, and 6 bases had no gene match. CDR3: CASSQGPAGVSYEQYF. The CDR3 DNA is TGCGCCAGCAGCCAAGGCCCAGCGGGGGTATCCTACGAGCAGTACTTC.

Only a few counts were recorded for this clone. The chain is built from TRBV7-9 and TRBJ1-5; possible D gene TRBD1, 5 bases. V was trimmed by 5 bases and J by 0 bases, leaving 8 bases between them. The CDR3 extends over 14 amino acids. Germline-derived CDR1 and CDR2 are SEHNR and FQNEAQ (reference sequence). The CDR3 DNA reads as TGTGCCAGCAGCCGGGACTCTAGCAATCAGCCCCAGCATTTT. The encoded protein is CASSRDSSNQPQHF.

The rearrangement links TRBV20-1 to TRBJ2-1; D uncertain. The CDR3 sequence is 11 residues long. In germline, CDR1 is DFQATT, CDR2 SNEGSKA (reference sequence). With 2 bases removed from V and 6 bases from J, the gap between germline ends came to 5 bases. In nucleotides, the CDR3 is TGCAGTGCTAGACGTATCAATGAGCAGTTCTTC. This codes for CSARRINEQFF.

J is TRBJ2-1 and V is TRBV12-5; 8 nucleotides line up with TRBD2. V was pared by 4 bases and J by 9 bases, with 14 bases of the junction left unmatched. The CDR3 consists of 16 residues. The germline V gene has CDR1 LGHNT and CDR2 FRNRAP. CDR3 DNA: TGTGCTAGTGGTTACACGGTCTTGGGGACTAGGGGTGAGCAGTTCTTC. It yields the protein CASGYTVLGTRGEQFF. The full variable domain, completed using reference TRBV12-5 and TRBJ2-1, is DARVTQTPRHKVTEMGQEVTMRCQPILGHNTVFWYRQTMMQGLELLAYFRNRAPLDDSGMPKDRFSAEMPDATLATLKIQPSEPRDSAVYFCASGYTVLGTRGEQFFGPGTRLTVL.

The J gene is TRBJ2-2, the V gene TRBV27, with 9 bases lining up with TRBD1. CDR3 length: 14 amino acids. Germline CDR1 and CDR2: MNHEY and SMNVEV (reference sequence). V trimming: 6 bases; J trimming: 3 bases; junction bases outside the gene matches: 2. This CDR3 is CASRTGGDTGELFF. Here the CDR3 DNA reads TGTGCCAGCAGGACAGGGGGGGACACCGGGGAGCTGTTTTTT.

The chain carries TRBV5-4 and TRBJ2-7, with 8 bases identical to TRBD1. This CDR3 is built from 20 residues. V was clipped by 3 bases and J by 3 bases; unmatched bases: 23. Germline V gene lookup returns CDR1 SGHNT and CDR2 YYREEE (reference sequence). The CDR3 loop reads CASSSWRVDRGTLGLYEQYF. Here the CDR3 DNA reads TGTGCCAGCAGCTCCTGGAGGGTAGACAGGGGAACTTTGGGCCTCTACGAGCAGTACTTC.

CDR3 residues: CASSRTGTYEQYF. The CDR3 DNA follows: TGTGCCAGCAGCCGGACAGGAACCTACGAGCAGTACTTC. The J gene is TRBJ2-7, the V gene TRBV7-9; 7 nucleotides align to TRBD1. The germline V gene encodes CDR1 SEHNR and CDR2 FQNEAQ (reference sequence). The CDR3 is made up of 13 amino acids. V dropped 5 bases and J dropped 2; count of bases not matched to a gene: 3. Combining the CDR3 with reference TRBV7-9 and TRBJ2-7 gives the whole variable domain DTGVSQNPRHKITKRGQNVTFRCDPISEHNRLYWYRQTLGQGPEFLTYFQNEAQLEKSRLLSDRFSAERPKGSFSTLEIQRTEQGDSAMYLCASSRTGTYEQYFGPGTRLTVT.

V is TRBV18 and J is TRBJ2-2; TRBD2 might be the D (6 bases). The CDR3 loop spans 16 amino acids. V lost 8 bases and J lost 0, with 16 bases in between. The germline V gene has CDR1 KGHSH and CDR2 LQKENI. CDR3 amino acids: CASKISGNTNTGELFF. CDR3 coding DNA: TGTGCCAGCAAAATTAGCGGCAACACGAACACCGGGGAGCTGTTTTTT.

The V call is TRBV18, the J call TRBJ1-5, with 7 nucleotides matching TRBD1. Germline V gene data show CDR1 as KGHSH and CDR2 as LQKENI. With 1 base clipped from V and 6 bases from J, the junction kept 9 bases outside the gene matches. This CDR3 comprises 16 residues. DNA of the CDR3: TGTGCCAGCTCACCACGAGACAGGGAAGTCGGTCAGCCCCAGCATTTT. Encoded protein: CASSPRDREVGQPQHF. The whole variable domain, remainder taken from reference TRBV18 and TRBJ1-5, is NAGVMQNPRHLVRRRGQEARLRCSPMKGHSHVYWYRQLPEEGLKFMVYLQKENIIDESGMPKERFSAEFPKEGPSILRIQQVVRGDSAAYFCASSPRDREVGQPQHFGDGTRLSIL.

The chain carries TRBV28 and TRBJ1-5; D unresolved. Germline V gene lookup returns CDR1 MDHEN and CDR2 SYDVKM. Trimming took off 6 bases at V and 3 bases at J, with 12 bases between the two ends. The CDR3 runs 14 residues. Here the CDR3 DNA reads TGTGCCAGCAGCTCGACATCGAACAATCAGCCCCAGCATTTT. Its translation: CASSSTSNNQPQHF.

The chain combines TRBV18 with TRBJ2-2, with 7 bases lining up with TRBD2. Trimming took 3 bases from V and 5 from J; bases not matched to a gene: 0. Germline lookup yields CDR1 KGHSH and CDR2 LQKENI. The CDR3 has 13 residues. CDR3 amino acids: CASSPGGTGELFF. The CDR3 nucleotides read TGTGCCAGCTCACCCGGGGGGACCGGGGAGCTGTTTTTT. Full variable domain (remainder filled in from reference TRBV18 and TRBJ2-2): NAGVMQNPRHLVRRRGQEARLRCSPMKGHSHVYWYRQLPEEGLKFMVYLQKENIIDESGMPKERFSAEFPKEGPSILRIQQVVRGDSAAYFCASSPGGTGELFFGEGSRLTVL.

This clone was seen once. The genes are TRBV7-3 and TRBJ2-3, with 7 bases aligning to TRBD2. CDR3 length equals 13 residues. CDR1 is SGHTA, CDR2 FQGTGA, per germline. The V segment lost 5 bases and the J segment 4 bases; nucleotides outside the gene matches: 3. DNA for the CDR3: TGTGCCAGCAGCAAACGGGAGGCAGATACGCAGTATTTT. Protein product: CASSKREADTQYF.

For this clone: The same CDR3 also results from other DNA sequences found in this sample. The rearrangement joins TRBV9 to TRBJ2-3; 13 nucleotides agree with TRBD2. The CDR3 extends over 15 amino acids. Germline CDR1 is SGDLS and CDR2 is YYNGEE. J gave up 5 bases and V 2 bases, and 2 bases lay outside the gene matches. The CDR3 is CASSVRLAGGDTQYF. The CDR3 nucleotides read TGTGCCAGCAGCGTTAGACTAGCGGGGGGAGATACGCAGTATTTT.

V is TRBV7-9 and J is TRBJ1-2, with a possible D match to TRBD1 (5 bases). This CDR3 is built from 14 residues. Trimming took off 1 base at V and 10 bases at J, with 16 bases between the two ends. Germline values: CDR1 SEHNR, CDR2 FQNEAQ (reference sequence). The CDR3 loop reads CASSLGTDTGDYTF. The CDR3 bases are TGTGCCAGCAGCTTAGGAACAGATACAGGAGACTACACCTTC. The whole variable domain, remainder taken from reference TRBV7-9 and TRBJ1-2, is DTGVSQNPRHKITKRGQNVTFRCDPISEHNRLYWYRQTLGQGPEFLTYFQNEAQLEKSRLLSDRFSAERPKGSFSTLEIQRTEQGDSAMYLCASSLGTDTGDYTFGSGTRLTVV.

The chain recombines TRBV18 with TRBJ2-7; 8 nucleotides line up with TRBD1. V lost 5 bases and J lost 7; bases outside the gene matches: 13. CDR3 length: 15 residues. Germline V gene lookup returns CDR1 KGHSH and CDR2 LQKENI. The CDR3, as DNA: TGTGCCAGCTCAACCGGACAGGGTCAGGCGGGGGAGCAGTACTTC. This gives the protein CASSTGQGQAGEQYF.

The J gene is TRBJ2-1, the V gene TRBV30; D gene uncertain. The CDR3 loop spans 11 amino acids. V was cut by 2 bases and J by 4 bases, with 3 bases left in between. Germline V lookup: CDR1 GTSNPN, CDR2 SVGIG (reference sequence). The CDR3 DNA follows: TGTGCCTGGAGTTATTACAATGAGCAGTTCTTC. Translating gives CAWSYYNEQFF.

V and J are TRBV5-1 and TRBJ1-2; TRBD1 might be the D (6 bases). Trimming took 0 bases from V and 3 from J, leaving 21 bases between them. Per germline, CDR1 SGHRS and CDR2 YFSETQ. CDR3 length: 18 amino acids. The CDR3 region is CASSLDSGAVQGYYGYTF. In DNA, the CDR3 is TGCGCCAGCAGCTTGGATTCTGGTGCCGTACAGGGCTACTATGGCTACACCTTC.

CDR3 residues: CASSQVSRFTYEQYF. The CDR3 DNA follows: TGCGCCAGCAGCCAAGTCTCCAGGTTCACCTACGAGCAGTACTTC. The chain uses TRBV4-1 and TRBJ2-7; D not certain. V shed 1 base and J shed 2 bases, with 12 bases lying between them. Germline V gene sequence: CDR1 MGHRA, CDR2 YSYEKL. The CDR3 has 15 residues.

The J gene is TRBJ2-7, the V gene TRBV6-1; a possible D gene is TRBD1 (6 bases). CDR1 MNHNS and CDR2 SASEGT come from the germline V gene. Trimming took 4 bases from V and 4 from J, leaving 17 bases between them. The CDR3 loop spans 15 amino acids. CDR3 protein: CASSVQGLSSYEQYF. CDR3 coding DNA: TGTGCCAGCAGTGTACAGGGTCTCTCGTCATACGAGCAGTACTTC.

V and J are TRBV18 and TRBJ2-1; 9 bases are a match to TRBD1. The germline V gene has CDR1 KGHSH and CDR2 LQKENI. V lost 4 bases and J lost 9; bases outside the gene matches: 7. The CDR3 is 14 residues long. CDR3 protein: CASSQGQGVTEQFF. The DNA for the CDR3 is TGTGCCAGCTCACAGGGACAGGGCGTTACTGAGCAGTTCTTC.

This chain uses TRBV30 with TRBJ2-7, with D maybe TRBD1 (5 bases). Germline-derived CDR1 and CDR2 are GTSNPN and SVGIG (reference sequence). V was cut by 0 bases and J by 3 bases, with 15 bases left in between. CDR3 length: 15 amino acids. The CDR3 DNA sequence: TGTGCCTGGAGTGTACTCTACGGTAGGGGCTACGAGCAGTACTTC. Amino acid sequence: CAWSVLYGRGYEQYF.

CDR3 in DNA: TGTGCCAGCAGCCAAGAGTTTAGGGCTAGCGGGAGGCCCAGCTCCTACAATGAGCAGTTCTTC. This sequence encodes CASSQEFRASGRPSSYNEQFF. The V gene is TRBV4-2, the J gene TRBJ2-1; 11 bases fit TRBD2. The CDR3 is 21 amino acids. Looked up from germline, CDR1 is LGHNA and CDR2 is YNFKEQ. V was clipped by 0 bases and J by 0 bases; unmatched bases: 13.

The rearrangement joins TRBV18 to TRBJ2-1; no clear D gene. Deletions cut 5 bases from V and 6 bases from J, with 14 bases between. Germline CDR1 is KGHSH and CDR2 is LQKENI. This CDR3 is 14 amino acids long. CDR3 sequence: CASSATQRGNEQFF. The CDR3 DNA is TGTGCCAGCTCAGCTACTCAAAGAGGCAATGAGCAGTTCTTC.

The chain is built from TRBV7-9 and TRBJ1-3, with 8 bases identical to TRBD1. The CDR3 is 17 amino acids. Germline CDR1 is SEHNR and CDR2 is FQNEAQ (reference sequence). V lost 6 bases to trimming and J lost 0 bases; unmatched junction nucleotides: 10. The CDR3 DNA reads as TGTGCCAGCAGTTCCAACCGGGACAGGTACTCTGGAAACACCATATATTTT. Its protein is CASSSNRDRYSGNTIYF.

This clone was seen more than once but under ten times. The gene calls are TRBV2 and TRBJ1-5; the D is unclear. Per germline, CDR1 SNHLY and CDR2 FYNNEI. The ends were cut back, 4 bases at V and 6 bases at J, with 16 bases in the middle. This CDR3 contains 15 residues. CDR3 residues: CASSVEMVSGQPQHF. The CDR3 nucleotides are TGTGCCAGCAGTGTTGAGATGGTTTCAGGTCAGCCCCAGCATTTT.